The rows below give T cell receptor beta chains drawn from one sample of a study of cytomegalovirus exposure and HLA in healthy donors. Some clones are missing from TCRdb's copy, which holds only in-frame ones; the method was immunoSEQ multiplex PCR. The sample has about 97,000 clones, over 85% seen once. The sample consisted of PBMCs. These receptors were taken from a woman aged 18 to 35 in good health and CMV-seronegative. CDR3s leave out the opening cysteine and the closing phenylalanine or tryptophan. The D gene is left open where the match is weak.

D,J,V,CDR3
TRBD1,TRBJ1-1,TRBV4-3,ASSQGVGGGFNTEAF
-,TRBJ1-2,TRBV27,ASWGGIKYGYT
-,TRBJ1-5,TRBV30,AWSPTGGPQH
-,TRBJ2-1,TRBV19,ASSIPGGSYNEQF
-,TRBJ2-5,TRBV21-1,ASSNRGSLFQETQY
TRBD1,TRBJ2-1,TRBV6-1,ASRGDRGRFNEQF
-,TRBJ2-1,TRBV10-1,ASSERVNEQF
-,TRBJ1-3,TRBV30,AGHHTPSRGNTIY
TRBD1,TRBJ2-5,TRBV7-9,ASSLPGQPQETQY
TRBD1,TRBJ2-7,TRBV11-3,ASTPGQGRYEQY
-,TRBJ2-7,TRBV13,ASSHGGKREQY
TRBD2,TRBJ2-1,TRBV4-1,ASSFDFTTSGPRSSYNEQF
TRBD2,TRBJ2-5,TRBV30,ACGLAGGLGETQY
-,TRBJ1-5,TRBV4-1,ASSPGRLDSQPQH
TRBD2,TRBJ2-5,TRBV5-6,ATGEVAGGVGRETQY
-,TRBJ2-4,TRBV12-5,ASGPDRGNIQY
-,TRBJ2-6,TRBV9,ASSVDRRGLSSGANVLT
-,TRBJ1-1,TRBV2,ASSWTDTEAF
-,TRBJ2-2,TRBV19,ASSIMGDTGELF
TRBD1,TRBJ2-5,TRBV7-7,ASSRDRGLDQY
TRBD2,TRBJ2-2,TRBV6-5,ASSYGTSGAGGLF
TRBD2,TRBJ2-7,TRBV30,AWGSGGGGEQY
TRBD1,TRBJ1-4,TRBV6-6,ASSRQDRGGEKLF
-,TRBJ2-2,TRBV27,ASNAGTGELF
-,TRBJ1-4,TRBV7-8,ASSFPPNEKLF
TRBD2,TRBJ2-1,TRBV6-1,ASSEASSGGASYNEQF
-,TRBJ2-5,TRBV13,ASSPGEETQY
-,TRBJ2-2,TRBV29-1,SAGTSSGTNTGELF
TRBD1,TRBJ1-2,TRBV2,ATWDRVYGYT
-,TRBJ1-2,TRBV5-8,ASSLEGANYGYT
-,TRBJ2-1,TRBV5-4,ASSRDFHNEQF
-,TRBJ1-4,TRBV5-1,ASSGEASNEKLF
TRBD1,TRBJ1-1,TRBV28,ASRQGGTLTEAF
-,TRBJ2-7,TRBV7-6,ASSLNARAQQY
-,TRBJ1-3,TRBV5-1,ASSQRTSSGNTIY
TRBD2,TRBJ2-5,TRBV6-4,ASSIPGLAGDETQY
TRBD1,TRBJ1-2,TRBV7-2,ASSLGWDRGFYGYT
-,TRBJ2-3,TRBV6-5,ASSYSTGWGTDTQY
-,TRBJ2-1,TRBV11-3,ASSFSSAGSSYNEQF
TRBD1,TRBJ1-5,TRBV7-8,ASTTRTGAYSNQPQH
TRBD1,TRBJ1-1,TRBV5-6,ASSLPQGKNTEAF
TRBD1,TRBJ2-7,TRBV7-9,ASSPSGTGGSDEQY
-,TRBJ2-3,TRBV29-1,SVRDTSDTQY
TRBD2,TRBJ2-3,TRBV6-1,ASILSYGGGDTQY
-,TRBJ2-1,TRBV21-1,ASVGQRF
-,TRBJ2-1,TRBV6-5,ASSHEPENEQF
TRBD2,TRBJ2-7,TRBV19,ASKGGYTEQY
-,TRBJ2-3,TRBV2,ASTPWGGGTDTQY
TRBD2,TRBJ2-1,TRBV29-1,SVDALAGGGNEQF
-,TRBJ1-1,TRBV6-5,ASSYPTTGFTEAF
TRBD2,TRBJ2-1,TRBV5-4,ASRPTSGGYNEQF
TRBD1,TRBJ1-6,TRBV7-2,ASSSGQGHSPLH
-,TRBJ1-4,TRBV19,ASSIPREKLF
TRBD2,TRBJ2-5,TRBV9,ASSILAAQETQY